These 20 T cell receptor beta chains were sequenced from one sample in a study of neurological immune-mediated disorders. Via MiXCR, TCRdb re-called the 5' RACE reads, giving one row per CDR3 protein. The sample holds some 48,000 distinct CDR3 sequences; under 13% are singletons and the top ten take 21%. Sequencing was done on a sample of PBMCs. These receptor sequences come from a woman aged 40 to 50 with HTLV-1-associated myelopathy (HAM/TSP).

This clonotype occurred many times. This chain links TRBV7-2 with TRBJ1-5; 8 bases fit TRBD1. The germline V gene has CDR1 SGHTA and CDR2 FQGNSA. Trimming took 5 bases from V and 0 from J; bases not matched to a gene: 3. This CDR3 has 15 amino acids. The CDR3 here is CASSTQGVSNQPQHF. The CDR3 DNA reads TGTGCCAGCAGCACACAGGGGGTTAGCAATCAGCCCCAGCATTTT.

This clonotype was observed at least ten times. The chain employs TRBV27 and TRBJ2-5, with D possibly being TRBD1 (6 bases). The CDR3 is 14 amino acids. From germline, CDR1 is MNHEY and CDR2 SMNVEV (reference sequence). Trimming cost V 5 bases and J 0 bases, with 10 bases left between them. The CDR3 loop reads CASSPQGNQETQYF. Here the CDR3 DNA reads TGTGCCAGCAGTCCGCAGGGGAACCAAGAGACCCAGTACTTC.

This clonotype was detected ten times or more. The J gene is TRBJ1-6, the V gene TRBV20-1, with D unresolved. Germline V gives CDR1 DFQATT, CDR2 SNEGSKA (reference sequence). Trimming cost V 3 bases and J 0 bases, with 12 bases left between them. This CDR3 is built from 16 residues. The CDR3 is CSASPGRSSYNSPLHF. CDR3 nucleotide sequence: TGCAGTGCTAGCCCCGGACGGAGCTCCTATAATTCACCCCTCCACTTT.

At least ten counts were recorded for this clonotype. The chain uses TRBV18 and TRBJ1-1; D is unclear. The germline gives CDR1 KGHSH, CDR2 LQKENI. CDR3 length equals 13 residues. Trimming pared 6 bases from V and 1 base from J, leaving 9 bases between. The CDR3 DNA reads as TGTGCCAGCTCTAGCCCAGCGAACACTGAAGCTTTCTTT. Protein product: CASSSPANTEAFF. Full variable domain (outside the CDR3, taken from reference TRBV18 and TRBJ1-1): NAGVMQNPRHLVRRRGQEARLRCSPMKGHSHVYWYRQLPEEGLKFMVYLQKENIIDESGMPKERFSAEFPKEGPSILRIQQVVRGDSAAYFCASSSPANTEAFFGQGTRLTVV.

This clonotype was seen at least ten times. This chain uses TRBV19 with TRBJ2-3; no firm D call. Germline V gives CDR1 LNHDA, CDR2 SQIVND (reference sequence). This CDR3 has 12 amino acids. Between the trimmed V and J ends, which lost 3 bases and 4 bases, there was a span of 5 bases. CDR3 loop: CASSMKADTQYF. CDR3 DNA sequence: TGTGCCAGTAGTATGAAAGCAGATACGCAGTATTTT.

The sample holds many counts of this clonotype. The V call is TRBV20-1, the J call TRBJ2-2; 8 bases are a match to TRBD1. This CDR3 comprises 15 residues. Germline V gene sequence: CDR1 DFQATT, CDR2 SNEGSKA (reference sequence). V lost 3 bases, J lost 1 base, and 4 bases stayed unmatched. The CDR3 region has the DNA TGCAGTGCTAGGAGCACAGGGGGGAACACCGGGGAGCTGTTTTTT. As protein: CSARSTGGNTGELFF.

This clonotype was observed many times. In DNA form, the CDR3 reads TGCGCCAGCAGCCCGGGACAGGGCTACAATGAGCAGTTCTTC. This encodes CASSPGQGYNEQFF. This chain connects TRBV5-1 to TRBJ2-1; 9 nucleotides align to TRBD1. The CDR3 has 14 residues. J gave up 3 bases and V 4 bases, and 2 bases lay outside the gene matches. The germline V gene has CDR1 SGHRS and CDR2 YFSETQ.

This clonotype was found many times. This sequence joins TRBV2 and TRBJ1-2, with 7 positions matching TRBD1. Per the germline V gene, CDR1 is SNHLY and CDR2 is FYNNEI. CDR3 length equals 13 residues. The ends lost 5 bases at V and 6 bases at J; junction bases unmatched: 6. CDR3 in amino acids: CASSIGTVDGYTF. In DNA form, the CDR3 reads TGTGCCAGCAGTATCGGGACAGTAGATGGCTACACCTTC.

This clonotype was found many times. This chain links TRBV5-6 with TRBJ2-3; D is possibly TRBD1 (7 bases). Germline V gives CDR1 SGHDT, CDR2 YYEEEE. The CDR3 spans 15 residues. V was shortened by 3 bases and J by 2 bases, with 13 bases between the two germline ends. The CDR3 is CASSSAGGLTDTQYF. DNA of the CDR3: TGTGCCAGCAGCTCGGCAGGGGGACTCACAGATACGCAGTATTTT.

This clonotype was picked up many times. The chain carries TRBV9 and TRBJ1-1; the D gene is possibly TRBD1 (5 bases). Per germline, CDR1 SGDLS and CDR2 YYNGEE. CDR3 size: 14 residues. V shed 0 bases and J shed 5 bases, with 11 bases lying between them. The CDR3 sequence is CASSVGGGRTEAFF. The CDR3 DNA sequence: TGTGCCAGCAGCGTAGGGGGGGGTCGGACTGAAGCTTTCTTT.

This clonotype was seen repeatedly, ten times or more. The chain couples TRBV12-3 or TRBV12-4 to TRBJ2-3, with D maybe TRBD2 (6 bases). The CDR3 runs to 12 residues. The ends were cut back, 3 bases at V and 11 bases at J, with 12 bases in the middle. The CDR3 is CASSLGTRLQYF. The CDR3 DNA sequence: TGTGCCAGCAGTTTGGGGACTCGTCTGCAGTATTTT.

Concerning this clonotype itself: Germline and junction disagree at one end, which may indicate a read error. This chain links TRBV7-9 with TRBJ1-4, with 7 bases fitting TRBD1. CDR3 length: 15 residues. Germline V CDR1 and CDR2: SEHNR, FQNEAQ (reference sequence). CDR3 in amino acids: CAISLPTGSNEKLFF. DNA of the CDR3: TGTGCCATCAGCTTACCGACAGGGAGTAATGAAAAACTGTTTTTT.

Only a few counts were recorded for this clonotype. The chain couples TRBV5-1 to TRBJ1-3; no clear D gene. Germline CDR1 SGHRS, CDR2 YFSETQ. Trimming took off 0 bases at V and 4 bases at J, with 14 bases between the two ends. The CDR3 is made up of 16 amino acids. In nucleotides, the CDR3 is TGCGCCAGCAGCTTGGCCGGGCCTATCCGAGGAAACACCATATATTTT. Amino acids: CASSLAGPIRGNTIYF.

This clonotype has at least ten counts. The chain links TRBV9 to TRBJ1-1; D gene uncertain. The CDR3 has 15 residues. Trimming left V 1 base short and J 0 bases short, with 10 bases between. Germline CDR1 and CDR2: SGDLS and YYNGEE. Here the CDR3 reads CASSVLASVNTEAFF. CDR3 DNA sequence: TGTGCCAGCAGCGTACTTGCCTCCGTGAACACTGAAGCTTTCTTT.

Only a few counts were recorded for this clonotype. This chain joins TRBV4-1 and TRBJ1-5, with 9 bases aligning to TRBD1. Per the germline V gene, CDR1 is MGHRA and CDR2 is YSYEKL. There are 17 residues in the CDR3. V lost 2 bases, J lost 4 bases, and 9 bases stayed unmatched. CDR3: CASSQPGRDRANQPQHF. In nucleotides, the CDR3 is TGCGCCAGCAGCCAACCCGGCCGGGACAGGGCTAATCAGCCCCAGCATTTT.

The table lists this clonotype with many counts. The rearrangement uses TRBV4-1 and TRBJ1-6, with D perhaps TRBD1 (6 bases). Germline V gene lookup returns CDR1 MGHRA and CDR2 YSYEKL. The CDR3 has 15 amino acids. Trimming cost V 1 base and J 10 bases, with 14 bases left between them. The CDR3 reads CASSQGSGAGSPLHF. Here the CDR3 DNA reads TGCGCCAGCAGCCAAGGATCGGGGGCGGGGTCACCCCTCCACTTT.

This clonotype was observed many times. V and J are TRBV6-6 and TRBJ1-5, with D uncertain. CDR3 length: 10 residues. From germline, CDR1 is MNHNY and CDR2 SVGAGI (reference sequence). Trimming removed 8 bases from V and 3 bases from J, with 2 bases in between. This chain's CDR3 is CASSNQPQHF. The CDR3 nucleotides read TGTGCCAGCTCCAATCAGCCCCAGCATTTT.

This clonotype appeared many times. The V call is TRBV12-3 or TRBV12-4, the J call TRBJ2-7; maybe TRBD1 (6 bases). Trimming pared 5 bases from V and 0 bases from J, leaving 20 bases between. The CDR3 runs to 17 residues. The CDR3 loop reads CASSLRKPGQTSYEQYF. In DNA, the CDR3 is TGTGCCAGCAGTCTAAGGAAACCGGGACAAACCTCCTACGAGCAGTACTTC.

In its sample, this clonotype was seen many times. This sequence joins TRBV6-2 or TRBV6-3 and TRBJ2-1, with 8 nucleotides matching TRBD2. The CDR3 has 16 amino acids. Germline V lookup: CDR1 MNHEY, CDR2 SVGEGT. Losses at the gene ends were 5 bases for V and 5 bases for J; bases not matched to a gene: 11. The CDR3 sequence is CASSPGERGGNNEQFF. The CDR3 bases are TGTGCCAGCAGTCCGGGGGAACGGGGGGGCAACAATGAGCAGTTCTTC.

The chain combines TRBV18 with TRBJ2-6; no clear D gene. This CDR3 has 16 amino acids. Trimming took off 0 bases at V and 4 bases at J, with 10 bases between the two ends. Germline V CDR1 and CDR2: KGHSH, LQKENI. The CDR3 nucleotides read TGTGCCAGCTCACCACCGAGGACGAGAGGGGCCAACGTCCTGACTTTC. Protein sequence: CASSPPRTRGANVLTF.